This section outlines one T cell receptor (beta chain) sequence together with its context. Antigen: not known. This specimen belongs to a study of OX40 agonist ivuxolimab in advanced cancers. Overall study context: A male proportion of under 90% was recorded, with mean age around 62 years and range roughly 23 to 90. Regarding the study as a whole: Among the lowest levels of clonal expansion were found in partial responders at 0.1-3.0 mg/kg.

There are 19 residues in the CDR3. J lost 4 bases, V lost 0 bases, and 12 bases had no gene match. The V gene's germline CDR1 is MGHRA and CDR2 YSYEKL. Measured with immunoSEQ multiplex PCR; TCRdb has only the in-frame clones, and not every one. This table has about 26,000 clones, about four fifths appearing once. The specimen was CD4+ or CD8+ T cells sorted from blood, collected in a trial of the OX40 agonist ivuxolimab. The clonotype originates from an adult with an advanced solid tumor such as melanoma, head and neck, liver or kidney cancer. This chain joins TRBV4-1 and TRBJ2-2; 9 nucleotides line up with TRBD1. This CDR3 is CASSQDDERGTGSTGELFF. CDR3 coding DNA: TGCGCCAGCAGCCAAGACGATGAACGTGGGACAGGGAGCACCGGGGAGCTGTTTTTT.